Below are 22 T cell receptor beta chains sequenced from a single sample in a study of blood T cell repertoires in COVID-19. Sequencing used immunoSEQ multiplex PCR; TCRdb keeps in-frame clones, though not all of them. The repertoire holds 540,000 or so clones, with approximately 88% as singletons. The specimen was peripheral blood. These receptors came from a woman aged 45-60 years with COVID-19, enrolled during active disease.

This chain links TRBV27 with TRBJ1-1, with 7 bases lining up with TRBD1. With 3 bases clipped from V and 6 bases from J, the junction kept 7 bases outside the gene matches. Germline CDR1 and CDR2: MNHEY and SMNVEV (reference sequence). The CDR3 consists of 14 residues. The CDR3 nucleotides are TGTGCCAGCAGTTTTAGGGACAGACTGTCTGAAGCTTTCTTT. This gives the protein CASSFRDRLSEAFF.

This chain connects TRBV19 to TRBJ1-1; a possible D gene is TRBD1 (5 bases). Per the germline V gene, CDR1 is LNHDA and CDR2 is SQIVND (reference sequence). This CDR3 contains 13 residues. The DNA of the CDR3 is TGTGCTACTTCCCGACAGCAATATATTGGAGCTTTCTTT. As protein: CATSRQQYIGAFF.

A word on this clone: Within the sample, other DNA sequences also encode this same CDR3. J is TRBJ1-2 and V is TRBV5-4, with TRBD1 as a possible D gene (6 bases). The V and J ends lost 0 bases and 6 bases respectively, with 6 bases between them. CDR3 size: 12 residues. Germline CDR1 reads SGHNT; CDR2 reads YYREEE (reference sequence). The CDR3 loop is CASSLEGDGYTF. For the CDR3, the DNA is TGTGCCAGCAGCTTGGAGGGGGATGGCTACACCTTC.

The V call is TRBV10-2, the J call TRBJ2-1, with 9 bases that match TRBD2. This CDR3 has 14 amino acids. The V gene's germline CDR1 is WSHSY and CDR2 SAAADI. The V segment lost 7 bases and the J segment 4 bases; nucleotides outside the gene matches: 5. Written as DNA, the CDR3 is TGCGCCAGCACCCCTAGCGGGAAATACAATGAGCAGTTCTTC. This translates into CASTPSGKYNEQFF.

The V gene is TRBV19, the J gene TRBJ1-5; TRBD1 matches 10 bases. CDR3 length equals 13 residues. In germline, CDR1 is LNHDA, CDR2 SQIVND (reference sequence). Germline trimming cut 8 bases from V and 5 bases from J; bases unmatched to any gene: 3. CDR3 region: CASGGTGDQPQHF. The DNA of the CDR3 is TGTGCCAGTGGAGGGACAGGGGATCAGCCCCAGCATTTT.

This chain links TRBV10-1 with TRBJ1-2; D not certain. Germline-derived CDR1 and CDR2 are WNHNN and SYGVQD (reference sequence). V was trimmed by 9 bases and J by 1 base, leaving 15 bases between them. This CDR3 contains 14 residues. This CDR3 is CARAVKRGNYGYTF. Written as DNA, the CDR3 is TGCGCCAGGGCTGTGAAGCGGGGTAACTATGGCTACACCTTC.

The rearrangement links TRBV5-8 to TRBJ1-2; maybe TRBD1 (5 bases). Looked up from germline, CDR1 is SGHTS and CDR2 is YDEGEE. The CDR3 runs 15 residues. V was trimmed by 0 bases and J by 4 bases, leaving 13 bases between them. The CDR3 loop is CASSLGQGQGYGYTF. DNA for the CDR3: TGTGCCAGCAGCTTGGGGCAGGGTCAAGGCTATGGCTACACCTTC.

The sample holds one count of this clone. The chain is built from TRBV5-1 and TRBJ2-1, with 7 bases fitting TRBD2. Looked up from germline, CDR1 is SGHRS and CDR2 is YFSETQ. J was trimmed by 5 bases and V by 5 bases; bases with no gene match: 4. This CDR3 is built from 13 residues. DNA of the CDR3: TGCGCCAGCAGTCGGGGGGTAGACAATGAGCAGTTCTTC. This sequence encodes CASSRGVDNEQFF. The complete variable domain, with remaining parts taken from reference TRBV5-1 and TRBJ2-1, reads KAGVTQTPRYLIKTRGQQVTLSCSPISGHRSVSWYQQTPGQGLQFLFEYFSETQRNKGNFPGRFSGRQFSNSRSEMNVSTLELGDSALYLCASSRGVDNEQFFGPGTRLTVL.

The chain combines TRBV2 with TRBJ1-1; no firm D call. The CDR3 length is 14 residues. V was pared by 4 bases and J by 8 bases, with 17 bases between. CDR1 is SNHLY, CDR2 FYNNEI, per germline. The CDR3 protein is CASSGMGLGGEAFF. The CDR3 DNA reads TGTGCCAGCAGTGGAATGGGTTTGGGAGGGGAAGCTTTCTTT.

This rearrangement joins TRBV10-3 to TRBJ2-2, with 8 bases matching TRBD2. J lost 0 bases, V lost 4 bases, and 7 bases had no gene match. Germline CDR1 ENHRY, CDR2 SYGVKD. The CDR3 runs 17 residues. The CDR3 loop is CAISARLSGANTGELFF. The CDR3 DNA reads TGTGCCATCAGTGCCAGACTTAGCGGGGCGAACACCGGGGAGCTGTTTTTT.

The chain is built from TRBV27 and TRBJ1-1; no firm D call. The CDR3 length is 13 residues. V shed 6 bases and J shed 0 bases, with 8 bases lying between them. Germline CDR1 reads MNHEY; CDR2 reads SMNVEV (reference sequence). CDR3: CASSAYLNTEAFF. The CDR3 nucleotides read TGTGCCAGCAGCGCCTATCTGAACACTGAAGCTTTCTTT.

The chain joins TRBV5-1 to TRBJ1-2; 9 nucleotides align to TRBD1. Germline lookup yields CDR1 SGHRS and CDR2 YFSETQ. This CDR3 is built from 19 residues. The ends lost 0 bases at V and 4 bases at J; junction bases unmatched: 16. This CDR3 is CASSLGGPTRDRVRYGYTF. CDR3 DNA sequence: TGCGCCAGCAGCTTGGGGGGTCCGACCCGGGACAGGGTTCGCTATGGCTACACCTTC.

The rearrangement links TRBV7-6 to TRBJ2-5; 12 bases align to TRBD2. Germline V gene lookup returns CDR1 SGHVS and CDR2 FNYEAQ. V lost 5 bases and J lost 3; bases outside the gene matches: 16. The CDR3 runs 19 residues. Written as DNA, the CDR3 is TGTGCCAGCAGCCCCCAACACCCTTATCGGACTAGCGGGGAAGAGACCCAGTACTTC. Encoded protein: CASSPQHPYRTSGEETQYF.

The gene calls are TRBV23-1 and TRBJ1-5, with TRBD1 identical over 8 bases. TRBV23-1 is given ORF status, its function remaining uncertain. J lost 2 bases, V lost 5 bases, and 8 bases had no gene match. There are 16 residues in the CDR3. CDR3 coding DNA: TGCGCCAGCAGTGGACAGGGAAGTAGGGGCAATCAGCCCCAGCATTTT. This gives the protein CASSGQGSRGNQPQHF.

V and J are TRBV5-6 and TRBJ1-1; 7 positions agree with TRBD1. The CDR3 spans 15 residues. Germline CDR1 reads SGHDT; CDR2 reads YYEEEE. Unmatched junction bases numbered 10, after V lost 5 bases and J lost 3 bases. CDR3 loop: CASSPVDRDDTEAFF. In nucleotides, the CDR3 is TGTGCCAGCAGTCCCGTAGACAGGGACGACACTGAAGCTTTCTTT.

The V gene is TRBV2, the J gene TRBJ2-1, with D perhaps matching TRBD1 (5 bases). The CDR3 covers 14 residues. The V end lost 6 bases, the J end lost 0 bases, and 9 bases lay between the germline ends. In germline, CDR1 is SNHLY, CDR2 FYNNEI. The CDR3 protein is CASRIQGSYNEQFF. As DNA, the CDR3 is TGTGCCAGCAGGATCCAGGGCTCCTACAATGAGCAGTTCTTC.

The chain employs TRBV12-3 or TRBV12-4 and TRBJ1-3; D unclear. CDR3 size: 13 residues. Trimming shortened V by 5 bases and J by 2 bases, and 7 bases separated the two germline ends. This CDR3 reads CASSTQTGNTIYF. CDR3 DNA: TGTGCCAGCAGTACTCAAACTGGAAACACCATATATTTT.

About this clone itself: Other DNA sequences from this sample encode an identical CDR3 as well. The chain joins TRBV5-1 to TRBJ1-1, with D perhaps matching TRBD1 (5 bases). Trimming left V 3 bases short and J 1 base short, with 10 bases between. CDR1 and CDR2 from the germline V gene are SGHRS and YFSETQ. CDR3 length: 14 amino acids. The CDR3 is CASSSLTGNTEAFF. The CDR3 DNA reads TGCGCCAGCAGCTCCCTAACAGGGAACACTGAAGCTTTCTTT.

This clone appeared once. The J gene is TRBJ1-2, the V gene TRBV12-3 or TRBV12-4; D unclear. The CDR3 sequence is 11 residues long. Deletions cut 4 bases from V and 6 bases from J, with 6 bases between. The CDR3 sequence: CASSYSDGYTF. The DNA of the CDR3 is TGTGCCAGCAGTTATTCGGATGGCTACACCTTC.

CDR3 DNA: TGTGCCAGCAGCTTGACAGGGGGGGTAATGGACACTGAAGCTTTCTTT. This translates into CASSLTGGVMDTEAFF. The chain couples TRBV7-3 to TRBJ1-1; 9 positions agree with TRBD1. The ends lost 3 bases at V and 3 bases at J; junction bases unmatched: 8. Germline values: CDR1 SGHTA, CDR2 FQGTGA. This CDR3 is 16 amino acids long. Supplemented by reference TRBV7-3 and TRBJ1-1, the full variable domain reads GAGVSQTPSNKVTEKGKYVELRCDPISGHTALYWYRQSLGQGPEFLIYFQGTGAADDSGLPNDRFFAVRPEGSVSTLKIQRTERGDSAVYLCASSLTGGVMDTEAFFGQGTRLTVV.

J is TRBJ1-6 and V is TRBV11-2, with a possible D match to TRBD1 (6 bases). Trimming shortened V by 0 bases and J by 4 bases, and 10 bases separated the two germline ends. The V gene's germline CDR1 is SGHAT and CDR2 FQNNGV. The CDR3 covers 16 residues. The chain's CDR3 is CASSLEGAPYNSPLHF. As DNA, the CDR3 is TGTGCCAGCAGCTTAGAGGGGGCCCCTTATAATTCACCCCTCCACTTT.

This sequence joins TRBV28 and TRBJ1-2; D is perhaps TRBD1 (6 bases). V was shortened by 7 bases and J by 4 bases, with 16 bases between the two germline ends. This CDR3 region has 14 residues. Per the germline V gene, CDR1 is MDHEN and CDR2 is SYDVKM. CDR3 residues: CASTPAGGAYGYTF. CDR3 bases: TGTGCCAGCACCCCGGCGGGGGGGGCCTATGGCTACACCTTC.